This TCR beta chain was sequenced during a study of T cell responses to AZD1222 COVID-19 vaccine (dated by TCRdb to the early 2020s). Regarding the complete study: AZD1222 recipients given second doses at about 4 weeks or at about 12 weeks were pooled, since spike-specific TCR depth and breadth were not found to differ between the two schedules. Trial participants were enrolled by age into 18-55, 56-69 and 70-plus year subgroups, with around 150, 28 and 57 TCR-sequenced participants respectively. TCR sequencing was performed for about 240 trial participants, of whom approximately 200 were given two doses of AZD1222 and around 25 were given two doses of MenACWY control vaccine.

Taken from the germline V gene, the CDR1 and CDR2 loops are SGHVS and FQNEAQ. The CDR3 sequence holds 15 residues, the cysteine and phenylalanine included. Of the read, only the CDR3 DNA is kept; its 45 bases are in frame from base 1. V loses 0 bases of germline sequence and J loses 3 bases, and the interval between the two ends is 12 bases. Overall study outcomes, separate from this receptor: The 56-69-year group was small, and its depth increase did not reach significance, likely because of low power. Because no day 14 peak-response samples were available, the repertoires could be characterized only after the peak T cell response. Participants were mostly white British and included more females than males, and it was suggested by the authors that clonal diversity may have been underestimated. Nearly half of unique spike-specific TCRs reportedly recognized epitopes outside regions mutated in the B.1.351 and B.1.1.7 variants. Spike-specific TCR breadth and depth rose significantly after two AZD1222 doses compared with day 0 and with MenACWY recipients. The vaccine-associated CD4 TCRs covered the entire spike protein, and the dominant responses fell in regions 160-218 and 743-854. Conclusions about previously exposed vaccinees are limited because only a handful of AZD1222 recipients were SARS-CoV-2 seropositive at baseline.

The CDR3 regions of human TCRbeta chains were subjected to immunosequencing. For the original study's pipeline: Repertoire TCRs were checked for matches against a reference library of SARS-CoV-2-specific TCRs that had been generated using the MIRA antigen-specificity platform. Breadth meant the fraction of unique TCRs that were SARS-CoV-2-associated, whereas depth meant the fraction of total T cells that were SARS-CoV-2-associated. Using the MIRA data, each spike-specific TCR was mapped to the spike region that the TCR reacts to and placed in a CD4 or CD8 class. Log10-transformed breadth and depth values were compared by one-way ANOVA with Sidak's multiple comparisons tests. TCRdb took over this immuneACCESS table, retaining in-frame rearrangements with V and J assigned. Such tables are incomplete; in checked studies, under half of the missing clones stem from an unresolved V gene, and the remainder is unexplained. V and J calls and clone size are those listed in that table; D and trimming were worked out from the DNA. A total of approximately 100,000 clones appear in this sample, just under 90% of them only once. The top ten clones comprise around 12% of the sample.

A remark on this clone: The antigen it binds to is not known. No quality values exist for individual bases; no much larger clone is one base distant.

The sample's time point label is to be understood as: baseline before first vaccination. Vaccinee samples came from UK trials COV001 and COV002, including a single-blind randomized controlled phase 2/3 trial of AZD1222 (ChAdOx1 nCoV-19) in healthy adults. For TCRbeta chain sequencing, PBMC samples from trial participants were taken at day 0 and at day 28 after the second dose. Sequencing used peripheral blood, obtained on day 0 of AZD1222 vaccination. The chain is made from TRBV7-8 and TRBJ2-7; the D gene is not confidently resolved. This sequence originates from an adult in good health. In nucleotide form, the sequence is TGTGCCAGCAGCTTAGCGCTGGGGTCATACTACGAGCAGTACTTC. It codes for CASSLALGSYYEQYF.